The 9 T cell receptor beta chains below were found in one sample sequenced in a study of blood T cells in healthy people across ages. For the second PCR, which ran for 7 to 11 cycles, a sample-barcoded 5' primer and a J-beta primer mix were used. TCRdb recomputed calls from the 5' RACE reads with MiXCR, one row per CDR3 protein. Of 750,000 to 1,000,000 distinct CDR3 sequences in the sample, about 27% were seen once. In addition, the sample was reused for a study of T cells of mothers and their children.

Sequencing used blood. These receptors all come from a woman aged 40 to 50 in good health.

This chain joins TRBV29-1 and TRBJ1-4; 8 nucleotides agree with TRBD1. The J segment lost 5 bases and the V segment lost 6 bases, leaving 2 bases of the junction unmatched. CDR3 length: 12 residues. Looked up from germline, CDR1 is SQVTM and CDR2 is ANQGSEA. CDR3 sequence (DNA): TGCAGCGTACGACAGGGGAATGAAAAACTGTTTTTT. This encodes CSVRQGNEKLFF.

At least ten counts were recorded for this clonotype. The V and J genes are TRBV4-3 and TRBJ2-7; D not certain. The CDR3 sequence is 15 residues long. V was trimmed by 4 bases and J by 0 bases, leaving 13 bases between them. CDR1 is LGHNA and CDR2 is YSLEER in the germline V gene. The CDR3 here is CASSPSSIISYEQYF. The DNA for the CDR3 is TGCGCCAGCAGCCCCTCCTCTATTATCTCCTACGAGCAGTACTTC.

This sequence joins TRBV7-9 and TRBJ2-7; D not certain. Trimming left V 1 base short and J 1 base short, with 14 bases between. In germline, CDR1 is SEHNR, CDR2 FQNEAQ (reference sequence). This CDR3 comprises 16 residues. The CDR3 DNA reads TGTGCCAGCAGCTTAGACCCCCAGGAACCATCCTACGAGCAGTACTTC. Translation gives CASSLDPQEPSYEQYF.

The chain couples TRBV14 to TRBJ1-4; D remains unclear. V was cut by 1 base and J by 4 bases, with 7 bases left in between. Germline CDR1 reads SGHDN; CDR2 reads FVKESK. CDR3 length equals 14 residues. The CDR3 is CASSQVSGNEKLFF. CDR3 nucleotide sequence: TGTGCCAGCAGCCAAGTTAGCGGTAATGAAAAACTGTTTTTT.

A few counts support this clonotype. This chain links TRBV4-3 with TRBJ2-6; tentatively, D is TRBD1 or TRBD2 (5 bases each). Trimming took off 0 bases at V and 2 bases at J, with 8 bases between the two ends. CDR3 size: 16 residues. Germline CDR1 and CDR2: LGHNA and YSLEER. As DNA, the CDR3 is TGCGCCAGCAGCCAAGATGGGACGGCTGGGGCCAACGTCCTGACTTTC. It yields the protein CASSQDGTAGANVLTF.

The chain links TRBV5-4 to TRBJ2-1, with D possibly matching TRBD1 (5 bases). The CDR3 has 14 residues. Trimming took off 1 base at V and 4 bases at J, with 9 bases between the two ends. Germline CDR1 and CDR2: SGHNT and YYREEE (reference sequence). CDR3 sequence: CASSLQGVYNEQFF. CDR3 DNA sequence: TGTGCCAGCAGCTTGCAGGGTGTATACAATGAGCAGTTCTTC. Full variable domain (remainder filled in from reference TRBV5-4 and TRBJ2-1): ETGVTQSPTHLIKTRGQQVTLRCSSQSGHNTVSWYQQALGQGPQFIFQYYREEENGRGNFPPRFSGLQFPNYSSELNVNALELDDSALYLCASSLQGVYNEQFFGPGTRLTVL.

This clonotype was detected many times. The rearrangement links TRBV4-3 to TRBJ1-2; D not certain. Trimming left V 1 base short and J 2 bases short, with 11 bases between. Germline V CDR1 and CDR2: LGHNA, YSLEER. The length of the CDR3 is 15 residues. The CDR3 DNA follows: TGCGCCAGCAGCCAAGTTAGCGGGCTGAACTATGGCTACACCTTC. Translation: CASSQVSGLNYGYTF.

This clonotype has a count of ten or more. This chain uses TRBV6-5 with TRBJ2-7; no definite D call. There are 15 residues in the CDR3. Germline V CDR1 and CDR2: MNHEY, SVGAGI. With 6 bases removed from V and 1 base from J, the gap between germline ends came to 16 bases. CDR3 nucleotides: TGTGCCAGCAGACTCTGGGCGGTGTCGTCCTACGAGCAGTACTTC. This codes for CASRLWAVSSYEQYF.

This clonotype was counted many times. This sequence joins TRBV25-1 and TRBJ1-6; a possible D gene is TRBD1 (5 bases). The V gene's germline CDR1 is MGHDK and CDR2 SYGVNS. V was cut by 3 bases and J by 9 bases, with 12 bases left in between. The CDR3 consists of 14 residues. Written as DNA, the CDR3 is TGTGCCAGCAGTGACAAGGGGTTCGCTTCACCCCTCCACTTT. Translated, it gives CASSDKGFASPLHF.